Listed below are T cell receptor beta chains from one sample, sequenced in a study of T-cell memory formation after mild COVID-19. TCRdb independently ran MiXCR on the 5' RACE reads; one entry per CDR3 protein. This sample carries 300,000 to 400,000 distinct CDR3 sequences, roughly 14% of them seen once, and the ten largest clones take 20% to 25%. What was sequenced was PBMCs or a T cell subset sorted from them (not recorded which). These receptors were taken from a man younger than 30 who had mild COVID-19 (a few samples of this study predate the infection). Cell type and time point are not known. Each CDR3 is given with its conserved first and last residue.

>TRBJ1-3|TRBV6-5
CASSYRGSGGNTIYF
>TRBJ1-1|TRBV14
CASSQDHWNTEAFF
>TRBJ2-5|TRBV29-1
CSAVTTGGQETQYF
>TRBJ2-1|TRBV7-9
CASSLTSGGQNEQFF
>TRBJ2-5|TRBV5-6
CASSLRGYQETQYF
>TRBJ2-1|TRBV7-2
CASSPSGGQYNEQFF
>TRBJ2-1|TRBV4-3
CASSQEWEGYNEQFF
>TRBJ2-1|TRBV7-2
CASSDSGGAGNEQFF
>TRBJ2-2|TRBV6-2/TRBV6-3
CASSPIGWTDSHTGELFF
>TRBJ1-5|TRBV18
CASSLAGSQPQHF
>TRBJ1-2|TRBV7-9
CASSKTRAGDGYTF
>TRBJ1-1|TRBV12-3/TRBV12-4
CASSPARGEGNTEAFF
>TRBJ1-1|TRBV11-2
CASSLQGLAEAFF
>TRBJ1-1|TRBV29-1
CSVTNTEAFF
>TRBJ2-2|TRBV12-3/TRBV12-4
CASSFGGSQTGELFF
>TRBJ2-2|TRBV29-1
CSVIAVNTGELFF
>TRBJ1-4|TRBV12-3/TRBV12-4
CASSRQGAEKLFF
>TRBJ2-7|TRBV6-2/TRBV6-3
CASTRLAGGYEQYF
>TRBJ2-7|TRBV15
CATSRDRRRDYEQYF
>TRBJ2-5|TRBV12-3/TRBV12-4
CASSLGDRTTQYF
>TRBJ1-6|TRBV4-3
CASSQERQAPLNNSPLHF
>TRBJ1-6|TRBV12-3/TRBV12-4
CASSRRGAGGSPLHF
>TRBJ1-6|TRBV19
CASNELGRGSPLHF
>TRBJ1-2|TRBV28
CASSPSRVEGYTF
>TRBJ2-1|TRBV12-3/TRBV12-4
CASTESGNNEQFF
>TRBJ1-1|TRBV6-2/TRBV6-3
CASSYKRGRGDTEAFF
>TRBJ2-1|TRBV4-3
CASSRDHRWGDPDYNEQFF
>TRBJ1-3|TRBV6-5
CASRQQAGNTIYF
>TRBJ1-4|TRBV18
CASSPRQGKDEKLFF
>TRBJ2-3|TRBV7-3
CASSLTGSPTDTQYF
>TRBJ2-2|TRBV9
CASSVVWGTGELFF
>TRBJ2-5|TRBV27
CASSLRASGGVQETQYF
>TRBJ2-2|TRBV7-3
CASSVGDSTGELFF
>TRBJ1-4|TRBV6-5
CASRRGREKLFF
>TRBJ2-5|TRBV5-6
CASSATSQDETQYF
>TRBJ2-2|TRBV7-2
CASSVDREPGELFF
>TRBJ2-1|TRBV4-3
CASSHSRSGYSYNEQFF
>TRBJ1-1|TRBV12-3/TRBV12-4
CASSLERGPVEAFF
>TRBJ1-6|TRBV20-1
CSAPQSSYNSPLHF
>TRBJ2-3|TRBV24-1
CATSDPTSGGAGDTQYF
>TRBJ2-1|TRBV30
CAWGSSGDRFF
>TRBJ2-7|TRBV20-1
CSASWTSNGYEQYF